This entry is about one T cell receptor beta chain. No antigen is known for it. The germline V gene has CDR1 DFQATT and CDR2 SNEGSKA (reference sequence). Between the trimmed V and J ends, which lost 8 bases and 5 bases, there was a span of 15 bases. The CDR3 spans 12 residues. TCRdb processed the 5' RACE reads anew with MiXCR; each CDR3 protein has one entry. The sample includes about 60,000 distinct CDR3 sequences, approximately 12% of them seen just once. These data come from a study of early T cells in non-severe SARS-CoV-2 infection. Background on the study: It was bulk RNA from unsorted whole blood that was sequenced, and the chains were unpaired.

Broader study findings: Anti-spike CD8 specificities were favored by VDJdb matching, whose results missed private and CD4 specificities.

Sample: whole blood. This TCR came from an adult who was a healthcare worker with PCR-confirmed SARS-CoV-2 infection or an uninfected control (not recorded which). The V call is TRBV20-1, the J call TRBJ1-1; D gene uncertain. The CDR3 sequence is CSPHLGRTEAFF. As DNA, the CDR3 is TGCAGTCCCCATTTGGGCCGGACTGAAGCTTTCTTT.